The following is a T cell receptor (beta chain) sequence with its context. This receptor's antigen is unknown. Per-base qualities were not stored, and no clone one base away is much larger. Following the manufacturer's recommendations, the immunoSEQ kit was used to generate TCR beta libraries from genomic DNA. Library preparation used a first multiplex PCR with proprietary primers, then a second PCR adding unique barcodes, with bead cleanups after each round. A kit-provided positive control reaction and a negative control reaction were included in every sample batch. The final libraries were assessed on an Agilent 4200 TapeStation D1000 ScreenTape, pooled by volume, and quantified by qPCR. Sequencing was performed on an Illumina NextSeq500 using a MidOutput 150-cycle cartridge, with 156 Read1 cycles, 15 Index1 cycles, and the kit custom primers. The pooled library was loaded at roughly 0.94 pM with an approximately 20% PhiX control spike-in. The source study handled its data this way. Vendor-processed data were analyzed in R, and a clonotype was defined as all T cells sharing the same CDR3 nucleotide sequence. For clone abundance analyses, frequencies were normalized to the 10,000 most abundant clones per sample. Public T cell clones, which averaged fewer than five per sample, were removed prior to analysis. Tumor-enriched clonotypes and baseline blood-enriched clonotypes were defined as those with an abundance difference of at least 32-fold between compartments. Clonotypes expanded or contracted between blood time points were identified with a beta-binomial differential abundance model. The Baroni-Urbani and Buser coefficient was used to measure tumor-blood repertoire similarity, and groups were compared with two-tailed Wilcoxon tests in R. TCRdb limited this immuneACCESS table to in-frame rearrangements with V and J called. A share of clones is missing; checked studies link under half to unresolved V genes, and the rest is unexplained. That table furnishes V, J and clone size, whereas the DNA furnished D and trimming. The sample profile shows 95,000 or so clones; 86% of them were found once. The top ten hold approximately 8% of the sample.

The sample comes from a study of radiation and T cells in renal cell carcinoma (dated by TCRdb to between 2020 and 2021). Context from the whole study: The samples were obtained from a clinical trial, where primary renal cell carcinomas were treated with 15 Gy stereotactic body radiation therapy and then removed by nephrectomy 4 weeks afterward. A total of 50 or so samples underwent TCR beta sequencing, made up of 25 or so tumors and about 27 peripheral blood samples. Across all 50 or so samples, 3.5 million to 4.5 million unique CDR3 nucleotide sequences encoding over 2.5 million unique CDR3 amino acid sequences were identified.

What the time point label conveys for this sample: baseline pretreatment blood. The treatment or condition label, as the study defines it: 15 Gy SBRT to primary tumor, nephrectomy 4 weeks later. To track tumor-enriched clonotypes, serial peripheral blood was sampled from radiation-treated patients at baseline and at 2 weeks and 4 weeks after SBRT. All patients had renal cell carcinoma with clear cell pathology. Genomic DNA for TCR sequencing was prepared using the QIAamp DNA Blood Mini Kit (Qiagen). The analyses included only samples that passed all quality control checks. Points the paper makes about the study in general: Tracking of blood repertoire dynamics stopped at three to five weeks after treatment, with no follow-up past that point. An increase in top tumor clonotypes in blood was observed from baseline to 2 weeks post-radiation, followed by contraction by 4 weeks, which was taken to suggest transient expansion of tumor-resident clones. Effects of radiation dose or scheduling on the TCR repertoire could not be addressed with the single-armed trial design. No pretreatment tumor biopsies were available, so the baseline intratumoral presence of clonotypes could not be determined.

Sequences were derived from blood, sampled from a patient whose treatment included radiotherapy and nephrectomy. This TCR derives from a man aged 45 to 65 with renal cell carcinoma.

The CDR3 protein is CASSYSGGANEQFF. The DNA is as follows: TGTGCCAGCAGCTATAGCGGGGGGGCGAATGAGCAGTTCTTC. Recombination connected TRBV11-3 to TRBJ2-1; 11 of the junction bases match TRBD2. Sequences SGHNT (CDR1) and YENEEA (CDR2) are obtained from the germline V gene. From its cysteine to its phenylalanine, the CDR3 spans 14 amino acids. Of all the DNA, just the CDR3 is kept, 42 bases in frame from base 1. Trimming accounts for 4 bases at V and 7 bases at J, while the number of junction bases matched to no gene is 3.